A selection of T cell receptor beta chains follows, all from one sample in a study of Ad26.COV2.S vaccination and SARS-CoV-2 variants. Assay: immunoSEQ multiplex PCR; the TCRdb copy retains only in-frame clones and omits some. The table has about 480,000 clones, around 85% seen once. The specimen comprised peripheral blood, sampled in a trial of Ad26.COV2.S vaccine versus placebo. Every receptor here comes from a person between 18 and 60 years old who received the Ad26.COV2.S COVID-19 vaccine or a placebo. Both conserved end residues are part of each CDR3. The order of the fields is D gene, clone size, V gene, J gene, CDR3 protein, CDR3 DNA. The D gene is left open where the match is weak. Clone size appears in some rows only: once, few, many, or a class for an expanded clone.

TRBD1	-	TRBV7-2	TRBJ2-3	CASSSGQGKRNTQYF	TGTGCCAGCAGCTCGGGACAGGGGAAGAGAAATACGCAGTATTTT
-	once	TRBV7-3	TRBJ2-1	CASSPTRGWGYNEQFF	TGTGCCAGCAGCCCTACGCGGGGCTGGGGCTACAATGAGCAGTTCTTC
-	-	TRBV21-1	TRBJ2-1	CASSTNRDNRQFF	TGTGCCAGCAGCACCAACCGGGACAATCGGCAGTTCTTC
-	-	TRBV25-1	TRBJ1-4	CASSAGIEKLFF	TGTGCCAGCAGTGCCGGTATTGAAAAACTGTTTTTT
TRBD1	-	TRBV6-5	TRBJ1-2	CATQGQAAYGYTF	TGTGCCACCCAGGGACAGGCCGCTTATGGCTACACCTTC
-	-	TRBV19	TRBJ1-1	CASSMTFRRAPNPEAFF	TGTGCCAGTAGTATGACCTTCAGACGGGCCCCGAACCCTGAAGCTTTCTTT
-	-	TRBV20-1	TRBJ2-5	CSASSETQYF	TGCAGTGCTAGCTCGGAGACCCAGTACTTC
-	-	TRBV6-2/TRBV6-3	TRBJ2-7	CASSLHTTEPLEQYF	TGTGCCAGCAGTTTACATACTACAGAACCGCTCGAGCAGTACTTC
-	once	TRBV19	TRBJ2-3	CASSTSRANTQYF	TGTGCCAGTAGTACCTCGAGGGCAAATACGCAGTATTTT
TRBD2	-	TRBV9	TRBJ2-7	CASSVRAGATYEQYF	TGTGCCAGCAGCGTGAGAGCGGGGGCCACGTACGAGCAGTACTTC
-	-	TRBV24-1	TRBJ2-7	CATSDLGPSGYEQYF	TGTGCCACCAGTGATTTGGGTCCAAGCGGGTACGAGCAGTACTTC
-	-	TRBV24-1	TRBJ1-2	CATSDSGGYGYTF	TGTGCCACCAGTGATTCGGGGGGGTATGGCTACACCTTC
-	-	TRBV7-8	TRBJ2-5	CASSPILTQETQYF	TGTGCCAGCAGCCCCATTCTTACCCAAGAGACCCAGTACTTC
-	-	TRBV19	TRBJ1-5	CASTGGNQPQHF	TGTGCCAGTACCGGGGGGAATCAGCCCCAGCATTTT
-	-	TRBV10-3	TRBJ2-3	CATGTQDTQYF	TGTGCCACCGGGACTCAGGATACGCAGTATTTT
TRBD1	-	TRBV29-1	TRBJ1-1	CSVQTGSDTEAFF	TGCAGCGTCCAGACAGGGTCTGACACTGAAGCTTTCTTT
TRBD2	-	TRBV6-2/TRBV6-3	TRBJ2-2	CASSRLRDYLNTGELFF	TGTGCCAGCAGCCGTTTAAGGGACTACCTGAACACCGGGGAGCTGTTTTTT
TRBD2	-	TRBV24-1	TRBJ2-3	CATSDRLADTDTQYF	TGTGCCACCAGTGATCGGCTAGCGGACACAGATACGCAGTATTTT
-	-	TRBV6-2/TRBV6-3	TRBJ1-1	CASSYPEVGTEAFF	TGTGCCAGCAGTTACCCCGAAGTGGGGACTGAAGCTTTCTTT
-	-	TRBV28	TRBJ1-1	CASSGSGKGRGAFF	TGTGCCAGCAGCGGATCGGGGAAGGGGCGGGGAGCTTTCTTT
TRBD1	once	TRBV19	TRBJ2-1	CASSSRQGYNEQFF	TGTGCCAGTAGTTCACGACAGGGCTACAATGAGCAGTTCTTC
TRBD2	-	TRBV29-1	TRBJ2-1	CSAAAIAGGNGEQFF	TGCAGCGCCGCGGCGATAGCGGGAGGTAATGGTGAGCAGTTCTTC
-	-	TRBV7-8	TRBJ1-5	CASSQTGDQPQHF	TGTGCCAGCAGCCAGACAGGTGATCAGCCCCAGCATTTT
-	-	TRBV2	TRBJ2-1	CASSERDNEQFF	TGTGCCAGCAGTGAACGGGACAATGAGCAGTTCTTC
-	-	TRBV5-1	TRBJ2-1	CASSLVIGGEQFF	TGCGCCAGCAGCTTGGTTATCGGGGGTGAGCAGTTCTTC
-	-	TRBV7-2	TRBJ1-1	CASSSLPNRGIAKTEAFF	TGTGCCAGCAGCTCTCTCCCCAACCGAGGTATTGCGAAGACTGAAGCTTTCTTT
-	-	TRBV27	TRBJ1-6	CASSLGLGSPLHF	TGTGCCAGCAGTTTGGGGTTGGGATCACCCCTCCACTTT
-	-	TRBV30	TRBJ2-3	CAWSGAGSPDTQYF	TGTGCCTGGAGTGGGGCGGGGAGCCCAGATACGCAGTATTTT
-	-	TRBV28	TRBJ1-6	CASSPGIVNSPLHF	TGTGCCAGCAGCCCCGGGATCGTGAATTCACCCCTCCACTTT
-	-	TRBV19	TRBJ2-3	CASSIANPDTQYF	TGTGCCAGTAGTATAGCCAATCCAGATACGCAGTATTTT
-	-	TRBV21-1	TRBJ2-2	CASSKGPPWGGELFF	TGTGCCAGCAGCAAAGGTCCCCCCTGGGGCGGGGAGCTGTTTTTT
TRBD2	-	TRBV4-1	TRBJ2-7	CASSLASGTYEQYF	TGCGCCAGCAGCCTCGCTAGCGGGACATACGAGCAGTACTTC
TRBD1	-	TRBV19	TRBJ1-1	CASSIEGGQKKTFF	TGTGCCAGTAGTATAGAGGGGGGACAGAAGAAAACTTTCTTT
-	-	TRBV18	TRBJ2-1	CASSPDGSGEQFF	TGTGCCAGCTCACCAGACGGGTCTGGAGAGCAGTTCTTC
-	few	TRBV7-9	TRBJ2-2	CASSPTLGELFF	TGTGCCAGCAGCCCCACCCTGGGGGAGCTGTTTTTT
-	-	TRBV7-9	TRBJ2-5	CASSPEGNQETQYF	TGTGCCAGCAGCCCTGAGGGAAACCAAGAGACCCAGTACTTC
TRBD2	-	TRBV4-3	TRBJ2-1	CASSHPSTATSGRGNEQFF	TGCGCCAGCAGCCATCCCTCAACCGCTACTAGCGGGAGGGGCAATGAGCAGTTCTTC
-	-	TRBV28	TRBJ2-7	CASSWAGRYEQYF	TGTGCCAGCAGTTGGGCGGGACGCTACGAGCAGTACTTC
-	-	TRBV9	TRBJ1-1	CASSVELNLNTEAFF	TGTGCCAGCAGCGTAGAGCTGAACCTGAACACTGAAGCTTTCTTT
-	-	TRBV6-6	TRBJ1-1	CASSRQTAEAFF	TGTGCCAGCAGTCGGCAGACGGCGGAAGCTTTCTTT
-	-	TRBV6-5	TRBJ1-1	CASMRTRDTEAFF	TGTGCCAGCATGCGGACACGGGACACTGAAGCTTTCTTT
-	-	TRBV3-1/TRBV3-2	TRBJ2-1	CASSQGPGEVNEQFF	TGTGCCAGCAGCCAAGGGCCGGGAGAGGTCAATGAGCAGTTCTTC
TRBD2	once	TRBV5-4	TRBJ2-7	CASKGAGEAYEQYF	TGTGCCAGCAAAGGGGCGGGGGAGGCCTACGAGCAGTACTTC
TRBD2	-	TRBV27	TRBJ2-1	CASSRTGTNSYNEQFF	TGTGCCAGCAGTCGAACCGGGACTAACTCCTACAATGAGCAGTTCTTC
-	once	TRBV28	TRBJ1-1	CASREVNTEAFF	TGTGCCAGCAGGGAGGTGAACACTGAAGCTTTCTTT
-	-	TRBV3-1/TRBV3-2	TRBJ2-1	CASSPDYANEQFF	TGTGCCAGCAGCCCCGACTATGCCAATGAGCAGTTCTTC
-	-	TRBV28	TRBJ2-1	CASRVMSGNEQFF	TGTGCCAGCAGGGTCATGAGTGGGAATGAGCAGTTCTTC
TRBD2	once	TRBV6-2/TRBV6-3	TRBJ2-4	CASSHQIGRPKNIQYF	TGTGCCAGCAGCCACCAGATCGGGAGGCCCAAAAACATTCAGTACTTC
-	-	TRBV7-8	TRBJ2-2	CASSLFGGELFF	TGTGCCAGCAGCCTATTCGGGGGGGAGCTGTTTTTT
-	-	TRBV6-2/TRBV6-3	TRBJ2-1	CASSYPPHEQFF	TGTGCCAGCAGTTACCCCCCTCATGAGCAGTTCTTC
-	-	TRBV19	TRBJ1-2	CASSSLRGDYGYTF	TGTGCCAGTAGTAGCCTGAGGGGGGACTATGGCTACACCTTC
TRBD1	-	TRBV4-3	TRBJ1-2	CASSQDVGTGFYGYTF	TGCGCCAGCAGCCAAGACGTCGGGACAGGCTTTTATGGCTACACCTTC
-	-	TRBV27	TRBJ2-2	CASSLWAMAGELFF	TGTGCCAGCAGTTTGTGGGCAATGGCCGGGGAGCTGTTTTTT